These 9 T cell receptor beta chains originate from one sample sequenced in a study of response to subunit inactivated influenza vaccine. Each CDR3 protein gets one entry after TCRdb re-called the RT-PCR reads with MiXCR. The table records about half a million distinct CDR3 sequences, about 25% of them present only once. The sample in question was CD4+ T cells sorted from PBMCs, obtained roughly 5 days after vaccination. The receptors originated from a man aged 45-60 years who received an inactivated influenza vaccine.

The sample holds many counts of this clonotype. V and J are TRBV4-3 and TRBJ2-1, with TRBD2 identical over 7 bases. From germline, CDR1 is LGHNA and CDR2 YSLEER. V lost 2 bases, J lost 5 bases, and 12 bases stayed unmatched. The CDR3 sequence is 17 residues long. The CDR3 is CASSQYFSLAEDNEQFF. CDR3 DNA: TGCGCCAGCAGCCAATACTTTTCCCTAGCGGAGGACAATGAGCAGTTCTTC.

CDR3 loop: CASSLEAGIGYTF. The CDR3 nucleotides read TGTGCCAGCAGCTTAGAGGCAGGGATTGGCTACACCTTC. The rearrangement links TRBV7-9 to TRBJ1-2; D might be TRBD1 (5 bases). Germline V gene sequence: CDR1 SEHNR, CDR2 FQNEAQ (reference sequence). The germline V and J ends were trimmed by 1 base and 7 bases, with 10 bases remaining between them. CDR3 length: 13 residues.

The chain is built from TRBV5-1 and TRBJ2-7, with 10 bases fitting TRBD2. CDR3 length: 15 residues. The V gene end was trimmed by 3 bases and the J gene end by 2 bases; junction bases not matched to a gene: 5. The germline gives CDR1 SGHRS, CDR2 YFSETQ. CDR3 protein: CASSSRTSGTYEQYF. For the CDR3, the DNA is TGCGCCAGCAGCTCCCGGACTAGCGGAACCTACGAGCAGTACTTC.

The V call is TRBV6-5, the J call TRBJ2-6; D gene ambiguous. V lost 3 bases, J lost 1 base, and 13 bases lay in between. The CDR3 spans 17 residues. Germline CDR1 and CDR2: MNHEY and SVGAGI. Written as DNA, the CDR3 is TGTGCCAGCAGTTATTTCGCAGCCGCTTCTGGGGCCAACGTCCTGACTTTC. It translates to CASSYFAAASGANVLTF.

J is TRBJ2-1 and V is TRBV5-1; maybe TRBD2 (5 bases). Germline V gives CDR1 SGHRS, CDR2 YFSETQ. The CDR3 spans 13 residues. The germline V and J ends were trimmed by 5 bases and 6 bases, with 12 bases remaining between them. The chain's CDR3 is CASRQDSLNEQFF. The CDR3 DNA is TGCGCCAGCAGGCAGGACTCTCTCAATGAGCAGTTCTTC.

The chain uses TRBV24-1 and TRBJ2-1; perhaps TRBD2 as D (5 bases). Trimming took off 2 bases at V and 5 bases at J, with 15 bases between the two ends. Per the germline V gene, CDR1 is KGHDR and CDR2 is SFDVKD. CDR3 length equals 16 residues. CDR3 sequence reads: CATSDSGMKTNNEQFF. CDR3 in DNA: TGTGCCACCAGTGATTCCGGGATGAAGACAAACAATGAGCAGTTCTTC.

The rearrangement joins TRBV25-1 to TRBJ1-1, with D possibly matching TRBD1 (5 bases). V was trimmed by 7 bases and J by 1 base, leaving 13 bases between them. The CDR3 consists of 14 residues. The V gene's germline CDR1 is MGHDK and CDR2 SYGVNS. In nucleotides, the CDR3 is TGTGCCAGCAAGGGACTCCTCGGGAACACTGAAGCTTTCTTT. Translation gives CASKGLLGNTEAFF.

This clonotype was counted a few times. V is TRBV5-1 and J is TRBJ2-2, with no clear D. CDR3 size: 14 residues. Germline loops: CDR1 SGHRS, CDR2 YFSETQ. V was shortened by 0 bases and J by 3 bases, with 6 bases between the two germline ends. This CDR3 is CASSLDWDTGELFF. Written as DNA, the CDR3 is TGCGCCAGCAGCTTGGACTGGGACACCGGGGAGCTGTTTTTT.

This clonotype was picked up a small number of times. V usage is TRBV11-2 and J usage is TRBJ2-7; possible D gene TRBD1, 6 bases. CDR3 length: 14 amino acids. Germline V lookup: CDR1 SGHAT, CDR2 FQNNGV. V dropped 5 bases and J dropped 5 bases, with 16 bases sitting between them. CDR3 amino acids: CASSNHRVKHEQYF. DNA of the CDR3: TGTGCCAGCAGCAACCACAGGGTTAAACACGAGCAGTACTTC.